These T cell receptor beta chains were read from a single sample in a study of human T cells and chemical hapten exposure. In TCRdb, the RACE reads were re-called with MiXCR into one record per CDR3 protein. The sample lists 65,000 to 100,000 distinct CDR3 sequences; 5% to 8.5% were seen once. Specimen: whole blood, collected in connection with sensitization to the hapten diphenylcyclopropenone (DPC). The receptors were gathered from a woman in her 30s with alopecia areata. Some clones in this sample may be carry-over from other donors' samples. The CDR3 runs from the conserved cysteine through the conserved F or W. A D gene is named only where the DNA matches it firmly. Clone size is given for some rows only: seen once, a few or many times, or a class if the clone is expanded.

j_call cdr3_length v_call clone_size d_call cdr3_aa cdr3_nt
TRBJ2-7 12 TRBV12-3/TRBV12-4 many - CASSPGIYEQYF TGTGCCAGCAGTCCGGGAATCTACGAGCAGTACTTC
TRBJ2-2 14 TRBV5-4 many - CASSLVPNTGELFF TGTGCCAGCAGCTTGGTCCCGAACACCGGGGAGCTGTTTTTT
TRBJ2-3 13 TRBV5-4 - - CASSPISGDTQYF TGTGCCAGCAGCCCCATCTCTGGAGATACGCAGTATTTT
TRBJ1-5 17 TRBV3-1 many - CASSQGMRGAGSQPQHF TGTGCCAGCAGCCAAGGAATGAGGGGAGCGGGGAGCCAGCCCCAGCATTTT
TRBJ2-7 16 TRBV6-2/TRBV6-3 many TRBD1 CASSGIPGQGRDEQYF TGTGCCAGCAGTGGTATTCCGGGACAGGGTCGGGACGAGCAGTACTTC
TRBJ1-2 13 TRBV20-1 many - CSASEGFGYGYTF TGCAGTGCTAGTGAGGGGTTTGGCTATGGCTACACCTTC
TRBJ2-3 14 TRBV5-4 once - CASSQWTITDTQYF TGTGCCAGCAGCCAATGGACAATCACAGATACGCAGTATTTT
TRBJ2-3 16 TRBV7-2 many TRBD1 CASSLLGQASTDTQYF TGTGCCAGCAGCCTCCTAGGACAGGCGAGCACAGATACGCAGTATTTT
TRBJ2-2 13 TRBV5-6 few - CASSFGSPGELFF TGTGCCAGCAGCTTTGGGTCCCCCGGGGAGCTGTTTTTT
TRBJ2-3 14 TRBV10-3 many - CAISRLGSTDTQYF TGTGCCATCAGCCGACTGGGGAGCACAGATACGCAGTATTTT
TRBJ2-1 13 TRBV7-7 many - CASSWDRGNEQFF TGTGCTAGCAGCTGGGACCGGGGGAATGAGCAGTTCTTC
TRBJ2-1 15 TRBV2 few TRBD1 CASSEMTGGGNEQFF TGTGCCAGCAGTGAAATGACAGGGGGGGGCAATGAGCAGTTCTTC
TRBJ1-2 13 TRBV12-3/TRBV12-4 few - CASRFAPSGGYTF TGTGCCAGCCGTTTTGCCCCCTCGGGTGGCTACACCTTC
TRBJ2-7 14 TRBV13 many - CASSVRQAHYEQYF TGTGCCAGCAGCGTCAGACAGGCCCACTACGAGCAGTACTTC
TRBJ2-1 15 TRBV20-1 many - CSAAQQGGRMNEQFF TGCAGTGCGGCCCAACAGGGGGGGAGGATGAATGAGCAGTTCTTC
TRBJ2-5 14 TRBV5-1 - - CASSLSGDQETQYF TGCGCCAGCAGCTTGTCGGGGGACCAAGAGACCCAGTACTTC
TRBJ2-3 18 TRBV12-3/TRBV12-4 many TRBD1 CASSLTPRTGEGRDTQYF TGTGCCAGCAGTTTAACCCCCCGGACAGGAGAAGGAAGAGATACGCAGTATTTT
TRBJ1-1 14 TRBV20-1 many - CSARDQALRTEAFF TGCAGTGCTAGAGATCAGGCCCTGAGAACTGAAGCTTTCTTT
TRBJ1-3 16 TRBV6-6 - - CASSSNTRGSGNTIYF TGTGCCAGCAGTTCGAATACCAGGGGTTCGGGAAACACCATATATTTT
TRBJ1-6 14 TRBV12-3/TRBV12-4 many TRBD1 CASSLGQLNSPLHF TGTGCCAGCAGTTTGGGACAGCTGAATTCACCCCTCCACTTT
TRBJ2-2 16 TRBV21-1 - - CASSLRQGARVGELFF TGTGCCAGCAGCTTACGACAGGGGGCGCGGGTCGGGGAGCTGTTTTTT
TRBJ1-4 13 TRBV11-1 many TRBD1 CASSKTRDRELFF TGTGCCAGCAGCAAGACGAGGGACAGGGAACTGTTTTTT
TRBJ1-1 12 TRBV29-1 - - CSVAGGNTEAFF TGCAGCGTCGCCGGAGGAAACACTGAAGCTTTCTTT
TRBJ1-1 12 TRBV28 many - CASSLAYTEAFF TGTGCCAGCAGTTTAGCGTACACTGAAGCTTTCTTT
TRBJ2-7 14 TRBV6-5 many - CASSYGGPTYEQYF TGTGCCAGCAGTTACGGCGGGCCAACCTACGAGCAGTACTTC
TRBJ2-3 17 TRBV3-1 many TRBD2 CASSQFSGGLGTDTQYF TGTGCCAGCAGCCAATTTAGCGGGGGGCTCGGAACAGATACGCAGTATTTT
TRBJ1-2 15 TRBV10-3 - - CAISVTPDPVYGYTF TGTGCCATCAGTGTGACCCCGGACCCCGTCTATGGCTACACCTTC
TRBJ1-2 13 TRBV6-5 many TRBD1 CASSYSGQGANTF TGTGCCAGCAGTTACTCCGGACAGGGGGCGAACACCTTC
TRBJ2-1 13 TRBV7-8 once - CASSLAVGGTQFF TGTGCCAGCAGCTTAGCGGTCGGGGGAACACAGTTCTTC
TRBJ2-7 17 TRBV18 few - CASSTSSGLEGSYEQYF TGTGCCAGCTCAACCTCATCGGGCCTAGAGGGGAGTTACGAGCAGTACTTC
TRBJ1-5 16 TRBV6-1 few - CASSGGHKEGNQPQHF TGTGCCAGCAGTGGAGGACACAAGGAAGGCAATCAGCCCCAGCATTTT
TRBJ2-1 18 TRBV12-2 many - CASRKSTPGLAGGNEQFF TGTGCAAGTCGCAAATCTACTCCCGGACTAGCGGGGGGTAATGAGCAGTTCTTC
TRBJ1-2 15 TRBV15 - - CATSHRQSTGYGYTF TGTGCCACCAGCCATCGACAGTCTACGGGATATGGCTACACCTTC
TRBJ2-5 16 TRBV5-1 - - CASSLRTSADQETQYF TGCGCCAGCAGCTTAAGGACGTCGGCAGACCAAGAGACCCAGTACTTC
TRBJ1-3 16 TRBV12-3/TRBV12-4 many - CASSLTLTASGNTIYF TGTGCCAGCAGTTTAACCTTGACAGCCTCTGGAAACACCATATATTTT